This is a list of T cell receptor beta chains from one sample in a study of blood T cell repertoires in COVID-19. This table comes from immunoSEQ multiplex PCR, and its TCRdb copy is limited to in-frame clones, with some not included. The sample has tens of thousands of clones, 85% to 90% seen once; the top ten hold less than 30%. What was sequenced was peripheral blood. These receptors were taken from a man aged 55-75 years with active or convalescent COVID-19. CDR3s include the opening cysteine and the closing phenylalanine or tryptophan. A D gene is named only where the DNA matches it firmly. Size values are once, few and many counts, or a class for expanded clones, and some rows have none.

j_call v_call clone_size d_call cdr3_nt cdr3_aa
TRBJ2-7 TRBV7-8 NA NA TGTGCCAGCAGCAGAAGAAGCGTTGCCTACGAGCAGTACTTC CASSRRSVAYEQYF
TRBJ2-2 TRBV5-1 NA TRBD1 TGCGCCAGCAGCTCGACCGGGACAGACACCGGGGAGCTGTTTTTT CASSSTGTDTGELFF
TRBJ2-3 TRBV5-4 NA TRBD2 TGTGCCAGCAGCCCAAGCGGGAGGGCCGAGAAAGATACGCAGTATTTT CASSPSGRAEKDTQYF
TRBJ1-5 TRBV4-1 NA NA TGCGCCAGCAGCCAAGTGGGAGTTAGCAATCAGCCCCAGCATTTT CASSQVGVSNQPQHF
TRBJ1-2 TRBV5-1 NA TRBD1 TGCGCCAGCAGCTCAACAGGGGGACAGTTTTTGGATGGCTACACCTTC CASSSTGGQFLDGYTF
TRBJ2-2 TRBV7-6 NA NA TGTGCCAGCAGCTTAGACCCCAGGGGCGGGGAGCTGTTTTTT CASSLDPRGGELFF
TRBJ1-1 TRBV10-3 NA TRBD1 TGTGCCATCAGTGAGTCGGGGGACAGGGTTGTGAACACTGAAGCTTTCTTT CAISESGDRVVNTEAFF
TRBJ2-7 TRBV18 NA TRBD1 TGTGCCAGCTCACCACAGGCGGCAGGGGGCTACGAGCAGTACTTC CASSPQAAGGYEQYF
TRBJ2-1 TRBV2 NA TRBD2 TGTGCCAGCAGTGCCCGGACTAGCGGTAATGAGCAGTTCTTC CASSARTSGNEQFF
TRBJ2-7 TRBV7-2 once NA TGTGCCAGCAGCTCCCGGGGCGGGACCCCTGCCGAGCAGTACTTC CASSSRGGTPAEQYF
TRBJ2-1 TRBV2 NA NA TGTGCCAGCACCTTTTACAATGAGCAGTTCTTC CASTFYNEQFF
TRBJ2-7 TRBV2 NA TRBD2 TGTGCCAGCAGTGAAATGGGACTAGCGGGACGCCCCGGCGAGCAGTACTTC CASSEMGLAGRPGEQYF
TRBJ2-3 TRBV7-9 NA NA TGTGCCAGCAGCTTAGTCCAGGATACGCAGTATTTT CASSLVQDTQYF
TRBJ1-1 TRBV5-8 NA NA TGTGCCAGCAGCCCCCGAGGGCAAACGGGAGCTTTCTTT CASSPRGQTGAFF
TRBJ2-2 TRBV7-6 once TRBD2 TGTGCCAGCAGCTTAGATAGACTAGCGGTGAACACCGGGGAGCTGTTTTTT CASSLDRLAVNTGELFF
TRBJ2-1 TRBV14 NA TRBD2 TGTGCCAGCAGCCAATCTCCCGGGACTAGCGGGAGGGTATACAATGAGCAGTTCTTC CASSQSPGTSGRVYNEQFF
TRBJ2-7 TRBV28 NA NA TGTGCCAGCAGTCACCTGGAAGGAGGAGCCTATGAGCAGTACTTC CASSHLEGGAYEQYF
TRBJ1-2 TRBV6-5 NA NA TGTGCCGCGACGCACAGGGAAGGAGGAGATGGCTACACCTTC CAATHREGGDGYTF
TRBJ1-6 TRBV3-1/TRBV3-2 NA NA TGTGCCAGCAGCCCACTGCTCTATAATTCACCCCTCCACTTT CASSPLLYNSPLHF
TRBJ2-1 TRBV10-1 NA TRBD1 TGCGCCAGCAGTGAGTCTGGACAGGGGGACAATGAGCAGTTCTTC CASSESGQGDNEQFF
TRBJ2-2 TRBV7-6 NA NA TGTGCCAGCAGCTTATATCCTAGGGGGTTCGCGAACACCGGGGAGCTGTTTTTT CASSLYPRGFANTGELFF
TRBJ2-1 TRBV11-3 NA NA TGTGCCAGCAGCTGGATCAGACCTCGCAGCGCAAGCTCCTACAATGAGCAGTTCTTC CASSWIRPRSASSYNEQFF
TRBJ2-5 TRBV3-1/TRBV3-2 NA NA TGTGCCAGCAGCCTCACGGGAGCCCAAGAGACCCAGTACTTC CASSLTGAQETQYF
TRBJ2-2 TRBV5-4 NA NA TGTGCCAGCAGCTTGGCGCGGGCTAGCGGGGAGCTGTTTTTT CASSLARASGELFF
TRBJ2-7 TRBV10-1 NA TRBD2 TGCGCCAGCAGTGATGGGGGGGGCTCCTACGAGCAGTACTTC CASSDGGGSYEQYF
TRBJ2-1 TRBV15 NA NA TGTGCCACCAGCAGAGATTCCGGTGAGCAGTTCTTC CATSRDSGEQFF
TRBJ2-2 TRBV2 NA TRBD2 TGTGCCAGCAGTGATACGGGACTAGCGGGAGTCGGGGAGCTGTTTTTT CASSDTGLAGVGELFF
TRBJ1-5 TRBV6-5 NA TRBD1 TGTGCCAGCAGGATGGGACAGAATGTGGGTCAGCCCCAGCATTTT CASRMGQNVGQPQHF
TRBJ1-1 TRBV19 NA TRBD1 TGTGCCAGTAGTATATCACAGGGGACCCTACCCCTGAACACTGAAGCTTTCTTT CASSISQGTLPLNTEAFF
TRBJ2-1 TRBV6-2/TRBV6-3 NA TRBD1 TGTGCCAGCAGTTGGGACAGCTCCTACAATGAGCAGTTCTTC CASSWDSSYNEQFF
TRBJ2-7 TRBV7-9 NA TRBD1 TGTGCCAGCAGCTACGGGACAGCAAGCTACGAGCAGTACTTC CASSYGTASYEQYF
TRBJ2-2 TRBV5-1 NA TRBD1 TGCGCCAGCAGCTTGGACAGGGGGGACACCGGGGAGCTGTTTTTT CASSLDRGDTGELFF
TRBJ2-3 TRBV27 NA TRBD2 TGTGCCAGCAGTTGGACTAGCGGAACAGATACGCAGTATTTT CASSWTSGTDTQYF
TRBJ2-1 TRBV5-1 NA TRBD2 TGCGCCAGCAGCTTGAGCCCCGGGACTAGCGGAGAGCAGTTCTTC CASSLSPGTSGEQFF
TRBJ2-3 TRBV5-6 NA NA TGTGCCAGCAGCTTACGACAGGTTAGCACAGATACGCAGTATTTT CASSLRQVSTDTQYF
TRBJ1-5 TRBV6-2/TRBV6-3 NA NA TGTGCCAGCAGCAGAGACAGCCTCAATCAGCCCCAGCATTTT CASSRDSLNQPQHF
TRBJ2-7 TRBV6-2/TRBV6-3 NA NA TGTGCCAGCAGCAAGTGGGGGCAGGGGACCTACGAGCAGTACTTC CASSKWGQGTYEQYF
TRBJ2-1 TRBV27 NA TRBD2 TGTGCCAGCAGTTTGAGGCGCGGGAGGAGCTCCTACAATGAGCAGTTCTTC CASSLRRGRSSYNEQFF
TRBJ2-5 TRBV30 NA TRBD2 TGTGCCTGGAGTGTTCTAGCGGGAGGGAGAAAGACCCAGTACTTC CAWSVLAGGRKTQYF
TRBJ2-5 TRBV29-1 NA NA TGCAGCGTCCAACCGGCGAACCTTCGGGAGACCCAGTACTTC CSVQPANLRETQYF
TRBJ2-2 TRBV2 few NA TGTGCCAGCAGTGGGACAGGGAGGGCCGGGGAGCTGTTTTTT CASSGTGRAGELFF
TRBJ2-5 TRBV7-2 NA NA TGTGCCAGCAGCTTTAATACAGGGCCGATGACCCAGTACTTC CASSFNTGPMTQYF
TRBJ2-5 TRBV15 once TRBD2 TGTGCCACCAGCCCTTATCCGGGACTAGCGGGAGAGGGGAAAGAGACCCAGTACTTC CATSPYPGLAGEGKETQYF
TRBJ2-5 TRBV28 NA NA TGTGCCAGCAGTTTTCGGGACAGGCCGGGAGGTCAAGAGACCCAGTACTTC CASSFRDRPGGQETQYF
TRBJ2-7 TRBV23-1 NA NA TGCGCCAGCGTGGGGAGAGGGCAAGCATCCTACGAGCAGTACTTC CASVGRGQASYEQYF
TRBJ1-4 TRBV15 NA NA TGTGCCACCAGCCCCCAGGGACTCGATGAAAAACTGTTTTTT CATSPQGLDEKLFF